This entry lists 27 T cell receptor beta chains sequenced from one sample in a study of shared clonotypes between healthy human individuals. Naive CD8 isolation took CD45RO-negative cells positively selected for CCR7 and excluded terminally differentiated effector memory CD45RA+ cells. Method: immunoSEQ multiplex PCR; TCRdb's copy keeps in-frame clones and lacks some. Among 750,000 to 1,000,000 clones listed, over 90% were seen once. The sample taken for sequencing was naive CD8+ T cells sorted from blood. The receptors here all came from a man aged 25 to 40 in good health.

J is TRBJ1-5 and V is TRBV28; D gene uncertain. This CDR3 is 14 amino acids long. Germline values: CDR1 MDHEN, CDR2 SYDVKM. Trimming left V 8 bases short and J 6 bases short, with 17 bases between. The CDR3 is CASRLRGVSQPQHF. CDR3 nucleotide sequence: TGTGCCAGCCGTCTTCGTGGGGTCAGTCAGCCCCAGCATTTT.

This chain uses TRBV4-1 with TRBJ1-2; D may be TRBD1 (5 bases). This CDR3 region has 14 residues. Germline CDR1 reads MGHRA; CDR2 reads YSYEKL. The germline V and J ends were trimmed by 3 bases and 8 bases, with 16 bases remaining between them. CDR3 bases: TGCGCCAGCAGCCACTCGACAGCCTTTGCCGGCTACACCTTC. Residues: CASSHSTAFAGYTF.

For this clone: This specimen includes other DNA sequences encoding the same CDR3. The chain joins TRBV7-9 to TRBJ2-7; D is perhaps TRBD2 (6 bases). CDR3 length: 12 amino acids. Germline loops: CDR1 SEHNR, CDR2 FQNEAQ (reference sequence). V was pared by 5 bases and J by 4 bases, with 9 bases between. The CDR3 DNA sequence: TGTGCCAGCAGCCAAGGAGGGTACGAGCAGTACTTC. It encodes CASSQGGYEQYF.

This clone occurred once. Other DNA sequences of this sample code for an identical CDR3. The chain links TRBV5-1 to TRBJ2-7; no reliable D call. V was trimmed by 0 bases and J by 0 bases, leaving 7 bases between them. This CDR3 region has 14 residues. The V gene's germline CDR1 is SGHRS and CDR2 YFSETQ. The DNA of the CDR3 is TGCGCCAGCAGCTTGGGAACAGCCTCCTACGAGCAGTACTTC. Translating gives CASSLGTASYEQYF.

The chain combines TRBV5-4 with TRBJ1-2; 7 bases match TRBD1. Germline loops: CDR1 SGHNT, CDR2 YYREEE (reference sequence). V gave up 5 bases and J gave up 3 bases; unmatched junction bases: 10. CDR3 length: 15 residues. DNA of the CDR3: TGTGCCAGCAGATACGCTGAGACAGGGCACTATGGCTACACCTTC. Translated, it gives CASRYAETGHYGYTF.

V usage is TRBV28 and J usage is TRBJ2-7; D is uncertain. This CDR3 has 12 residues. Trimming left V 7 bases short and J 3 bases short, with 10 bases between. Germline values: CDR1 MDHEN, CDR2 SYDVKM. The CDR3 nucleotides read TGTGCCAGCAATACGTGGGGCTACGAGCAGTACTTC. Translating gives CASNTWGYEQYF.

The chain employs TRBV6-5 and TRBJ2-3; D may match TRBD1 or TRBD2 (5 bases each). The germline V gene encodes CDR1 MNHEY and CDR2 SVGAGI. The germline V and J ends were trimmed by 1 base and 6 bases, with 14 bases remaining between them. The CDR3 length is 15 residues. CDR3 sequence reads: CASSYWDPGRDTQYF. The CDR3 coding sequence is TGTGCCAGCAGTTACTGGGACCCTGGTCGCGATACGCAGTATTTT.

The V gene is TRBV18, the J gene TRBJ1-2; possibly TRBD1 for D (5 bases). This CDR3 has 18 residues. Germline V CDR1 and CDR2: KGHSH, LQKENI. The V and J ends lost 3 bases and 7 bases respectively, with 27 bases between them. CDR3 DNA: TGTGCCAGCTCACCTGAGGAGGGGACGAGGAGCCCCCGAGCTGGCTACACCTTC. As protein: CASSPEEGTRSPRAGYTF.

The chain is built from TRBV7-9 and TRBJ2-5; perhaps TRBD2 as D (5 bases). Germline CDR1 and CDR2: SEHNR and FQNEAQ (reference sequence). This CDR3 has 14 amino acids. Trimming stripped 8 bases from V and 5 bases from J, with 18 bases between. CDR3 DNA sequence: TGTGCCAGCCTGGGCCGCGGGTTGCGGGAGACCCAGTACTTC. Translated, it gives CASLGRGLRETQYF. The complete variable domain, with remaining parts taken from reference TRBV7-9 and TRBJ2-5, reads DTGVSQNPRHKITKRGQNVTFRCDPISEHNRLYWYRQTLGQGPEFLTYFQNEAQLEKSRLLSDRFSAERPKGSFSTLEIQRTEQGDSAMYLCASLGRGLRETQYFGPGTRLLVL.

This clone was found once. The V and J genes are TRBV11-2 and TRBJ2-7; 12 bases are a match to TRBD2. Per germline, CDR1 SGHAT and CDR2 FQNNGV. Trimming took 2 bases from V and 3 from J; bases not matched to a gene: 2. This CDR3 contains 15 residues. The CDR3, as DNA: TGTGCCAGCAGCTTACGACTAGCGGGAGACTACGAGCAGTACTTC. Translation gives CASSLRLAGDYEQYF.

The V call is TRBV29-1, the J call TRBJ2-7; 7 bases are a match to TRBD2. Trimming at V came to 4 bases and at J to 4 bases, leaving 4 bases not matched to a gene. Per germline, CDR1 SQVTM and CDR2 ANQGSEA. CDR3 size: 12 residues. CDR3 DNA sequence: TGCAGCGTTGCTAGCGGAAATTACGAGCAGTACTTC. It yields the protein CSVASGNYEQYF.

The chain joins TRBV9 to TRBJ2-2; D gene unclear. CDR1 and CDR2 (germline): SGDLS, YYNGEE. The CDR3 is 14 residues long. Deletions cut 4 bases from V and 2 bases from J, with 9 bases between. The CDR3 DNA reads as TGTGCCAGCAGCCCCCAGGCAAACACCGGGGAGCTGTTTTTT. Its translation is CASSPQANTGELFF.

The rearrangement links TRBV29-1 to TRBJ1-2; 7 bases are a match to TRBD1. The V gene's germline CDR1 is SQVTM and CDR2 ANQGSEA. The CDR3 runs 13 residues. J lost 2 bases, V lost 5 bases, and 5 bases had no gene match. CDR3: CSVQTGPNYGYTF. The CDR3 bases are TGCAGCGTTCAGACAGGGCCCAACTATGGCTACACCTTC.

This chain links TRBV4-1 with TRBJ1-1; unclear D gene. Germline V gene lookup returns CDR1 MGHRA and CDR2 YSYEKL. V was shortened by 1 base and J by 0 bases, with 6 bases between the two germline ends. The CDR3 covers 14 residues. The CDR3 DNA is TGCGCCAGCAGCCAAGGACTGATGAACACTGAAGCTTTCTTT. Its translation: CASSQGLMNTEAFF.

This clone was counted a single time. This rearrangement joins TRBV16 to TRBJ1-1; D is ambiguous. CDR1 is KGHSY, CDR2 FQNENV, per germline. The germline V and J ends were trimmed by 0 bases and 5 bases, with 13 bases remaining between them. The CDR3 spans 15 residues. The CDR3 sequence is CASSQSILGRTEAFF. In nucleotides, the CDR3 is TGTGCCAGCAGCCAATCGATCCTGGGGAGGACTGAAGCTTTCTTT. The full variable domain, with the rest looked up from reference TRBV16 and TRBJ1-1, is GEEVAQTPKHLVRGEGQKAKLYCAPIKGHSYVFWYQQVLKNEFKFLISFQNENVFDETGMPKERFSAKCLPNSPCSLEIQATKLEDSAVYFCASSQSILGRTEAFFGQGTRLTVV.

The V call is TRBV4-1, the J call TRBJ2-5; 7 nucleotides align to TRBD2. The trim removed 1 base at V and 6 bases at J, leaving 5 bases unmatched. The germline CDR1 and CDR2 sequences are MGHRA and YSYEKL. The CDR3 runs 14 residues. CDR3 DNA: TGCGCCAGCAGCCAAGCGGGGGGAATGAAGACCCAGTACTTC. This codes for CASSQAGGMKTQYF.

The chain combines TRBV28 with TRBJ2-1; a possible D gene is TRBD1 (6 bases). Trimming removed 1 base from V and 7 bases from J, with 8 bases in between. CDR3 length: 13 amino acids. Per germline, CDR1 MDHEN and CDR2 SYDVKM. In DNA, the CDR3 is TGTGCCAGCAGTTTATTAAGGGGGAATGAGCAGTTCTTC. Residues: CASSLLRGNEQFF.

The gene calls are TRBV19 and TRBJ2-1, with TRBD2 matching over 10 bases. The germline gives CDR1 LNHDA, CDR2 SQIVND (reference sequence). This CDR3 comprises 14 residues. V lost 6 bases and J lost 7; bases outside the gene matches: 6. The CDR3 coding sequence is TGTGCCAGTAGACTAGCGGGATCTCCGAATGAGCAGTTCTTC. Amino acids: CASRLAGSPNEQFF.

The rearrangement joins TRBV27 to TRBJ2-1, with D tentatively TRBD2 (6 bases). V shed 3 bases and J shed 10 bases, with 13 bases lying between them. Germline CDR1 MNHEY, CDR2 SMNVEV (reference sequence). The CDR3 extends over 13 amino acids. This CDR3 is CASSFNVREEQFF. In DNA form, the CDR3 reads TGTGCCAGCAGTTTCAATGTCCGGGAGGAGCAGTTCTTC.

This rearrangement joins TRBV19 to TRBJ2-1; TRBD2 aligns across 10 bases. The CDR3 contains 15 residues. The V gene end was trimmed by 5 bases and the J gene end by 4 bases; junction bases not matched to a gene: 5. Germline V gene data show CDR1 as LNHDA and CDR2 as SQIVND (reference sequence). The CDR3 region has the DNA TGTGCCAGTAGTCCCGGGACTAGCGTGTACAATGAGCAGTTCTTC. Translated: CASSPGTSVYNEQFF.

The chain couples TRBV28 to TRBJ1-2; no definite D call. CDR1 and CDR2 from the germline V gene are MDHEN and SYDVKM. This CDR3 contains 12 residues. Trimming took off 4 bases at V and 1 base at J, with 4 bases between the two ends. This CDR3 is CASSSSNYGYTF. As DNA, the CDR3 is TGTGCCAGCAGTTCTAGTAACTATGGCTACACCTTC.

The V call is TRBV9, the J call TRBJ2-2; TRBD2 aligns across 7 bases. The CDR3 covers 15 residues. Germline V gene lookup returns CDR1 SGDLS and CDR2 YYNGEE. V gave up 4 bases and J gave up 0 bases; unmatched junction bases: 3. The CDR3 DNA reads TGTGCCAGCAGCCCCGGGACTACGAACACCGGGGAGCTGTTTTTT. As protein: CASSPGTTNTGELFF.

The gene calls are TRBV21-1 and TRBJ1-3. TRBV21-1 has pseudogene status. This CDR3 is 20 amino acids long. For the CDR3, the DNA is TGTGCCAGCAGCAAAGCGCTTTTCGTTTTAGACTGCTACTCTGGAAACACCATATATTTT. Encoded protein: CASSKALFVLDCYSGNTIYF.

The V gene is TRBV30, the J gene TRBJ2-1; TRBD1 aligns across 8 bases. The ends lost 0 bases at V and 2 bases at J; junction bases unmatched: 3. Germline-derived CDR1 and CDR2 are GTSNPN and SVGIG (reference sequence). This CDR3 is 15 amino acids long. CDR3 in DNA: TGTGCCTGGAGTGTAGGCAGGGGGCCCTACAATGAGCAGTTCTTC. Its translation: CAWSVGRGPYNEQFF. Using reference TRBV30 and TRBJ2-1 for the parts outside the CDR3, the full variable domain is SQTIHQWPATLVQPVGSPLSLECTVEGTSNPNLYWYRQAAGRGLQLLFYSVGIGQISSEVPQNLSASRPQDRQFILSSKKLLLSDSGFYLCAWSVGRGPYNEQFFGPGTRLTVL.

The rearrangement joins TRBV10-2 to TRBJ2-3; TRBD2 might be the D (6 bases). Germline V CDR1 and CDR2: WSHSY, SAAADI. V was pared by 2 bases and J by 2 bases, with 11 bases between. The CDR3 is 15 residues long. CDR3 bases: TGCGCCAGCAGTGAGCTCGGAGGGTTCACAGATACGCAGTATTTT. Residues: CASSELGGFTDTQYF.

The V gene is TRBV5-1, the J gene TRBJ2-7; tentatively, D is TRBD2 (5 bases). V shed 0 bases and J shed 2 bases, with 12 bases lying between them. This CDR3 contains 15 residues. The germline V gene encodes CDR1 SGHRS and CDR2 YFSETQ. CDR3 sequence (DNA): TGCGCCAGCAGCTTGGGAATTCGGGGTGCCTACGAGCAGTACTTC. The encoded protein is CASSLGIRGAYEQYF. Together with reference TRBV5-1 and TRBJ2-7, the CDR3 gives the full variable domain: KAGVTQTPRYLIKTRGQQVTLSCSPISGHRSVSWYQQTPGQGLQFLFEYFSETQRNKGNFPGRFSGRQFSNSRSEMNVSTLELGDSALYLCASSLGIRGAYEQYFGPGTRLTVT.

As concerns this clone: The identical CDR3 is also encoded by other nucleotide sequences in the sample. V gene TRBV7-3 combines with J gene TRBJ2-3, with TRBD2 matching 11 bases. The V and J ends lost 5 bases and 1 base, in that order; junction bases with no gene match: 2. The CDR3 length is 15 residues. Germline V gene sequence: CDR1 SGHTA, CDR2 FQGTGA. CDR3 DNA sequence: TGTGCCAGCAGCCTACTAGCGGGAGGCACAGATACGCAGTATTTT. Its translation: CASSLLAGGTDTQYF. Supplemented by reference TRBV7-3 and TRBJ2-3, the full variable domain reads GAGVSQTPSNKVTEKGKYVELRCDPISGHTALYWYRQSLGQGPEFLIYFQGTGAADDSGLPNDRFFAVRPEGSVSTLKIQRTERGDSAVYLCASSLLAGGTDTQYFGPGTRLTVL.